A single sample is the source of the 7 T cell receptor beta chains below, sequenced in a study of blood T cell repertoires in COVID-19. The repertoire was sequenced with immunoSEQ multiplex PCR; TCRdb's copy has only in-frame clones and lacks some. The sample shows about 190,000 clones, 75% to 95% of them seen only once. Sequences were obtained from peripheral blood. These receptors all come from a man aged 50 to 60 with acute or convalescent COVID-19.

As concerns this clone: Other DNA sequences of this sample code for an identical CDR3. The V call is TRBV9, the J call TRBJ2-5; D not certain. With 0 bases removed from V and 3 bases from J, the gap between germline ends came to 6 bases. Germline-derived CDR1 and CDR2 are SGDLS and YYNGEE. The CDR3 length is 13 residues. CDR3 amino acids: CASSVGGEETQYF. The CDR3 nucleotides are TGTGCCAGCAGCGTAGGAGGAGAAGAGACCCAGTACTTC.

The chain employs TRBV3-1 (or the pseudogene TRBV3-2) and TRBJ2-7, with 11 bases that match TRBD2. V was clipped by 5 bases and J by 4 bases; unmatched bases: 7. Germline CDR1 and CDR2: LGHDT and YNNKEL (reference sequence). The CDR3 totals 15 residues. CDR3 amino acids: CASSSQLAGVYEQYF. CDR3 DNA sequence: TGTGCCAGCAGCTCTCAACTAGCGGGAGTTTACGAGCAGTACTTC.

This rearrangement joins TRBV12-3 or TRBV12-4 to TRBJ1-1; D is uncertain. CDR3 size: 13 residues. Trimming shortened V by 2 bases and J by 2 bases, and 6 bases separated the two germline ends. CDR3 residues: CASSLLANTEAFF. For the CDR3, the DNA is TGTGCCAGCAGTTTATTGGCTAACACTGAAGCTTTCTTT.

The rearrangement joins TRBV15 to TRBJ1-1; 8 bases agree with TRBD1. With 0 bases clipped from V and 4 bases from J, the junction kept 4 bases outside the gene matches. This CDR3 has 15 residues. Looked up from germline, CDR1 is LNHNV and CDR2 is YYDKDF (reference sequence). CDR3 region: CATSRDVTGATEAFF. The CDR3 DNA follows: TGTGCCACCAGCAGAGATGTGACAGGGGCCACTGAAGCTTTCTTT.

The chain employs TRBV9 and TRBJ1-5; no firm D call. V was trimmed by 0 bases and J by 4 bases, leaving 11 bases between them. The CDR3 contains 15 residues. CDR1 and CDR2 from the germline V gene are SGDLS and YYNGEE. CDR3 coding DNA: TGTGCCAGCAGCGTAGAGGCCGGGTTGAATCAGCCCCAGCATTTT. It is translated as CASSVEAGLNQPQHF.

The chain carries TRBV7-9 and TRBJ2-1; 9 nucleotides agree with TRBD2. Germline trimming cut 5 bases from V and 7 bases from J; bases unmatched to any gene: 12. Germline V gene lookup returns CDR1 SEHNR and CDR2 FQNEAQ (reference sequence). The CDR3 has 16 amino acids. CDR3 in DNA: TGTGCCAGCAGCAGCCAACCGGAGCTAGCGGGAAATGAGCAGTTCTTC. This encodes CASSSQPELAGNEQFF.

The J gene is TRBJ2-6, the V gene TRBV5-4, with D maybe TRBD1 (6 bases). The CDR3 has 16 residues. Germline CDR1 reads SGHNT; CDR2 reads YYREEE (reference sequence). V was pared by 3 bases and J by 2 bases, with 12 bases between. CDR3 nucleotide sequence: TGTGCCAGCAGCTCTTCGGCAGGGGCTGGGGCCAACGTCCTGACTTTC. Residues: CASSSSAGAGANVLTF.